A single sample gave rise to the 20 T cell receptor beta chains below, sequenced in a study of control samples from healthy donors and cancer patients (dated by TCRdb to about 2020). The protocol used for the library was the immunoSEQ multiplex PCR assay. TCRdb stores this immuneACCESS table with in-frame sequences only. Part of the clones is absent; in the studies checked, under half of the shortfall reflects unresolved V genes, and no reason is known for the rest. This sample has about 35,000 clones in its table, and 80% to 95% of those were observed once. Jointly, the top ten make up 1.7% of the sample. Sequenced input: PBMCs. Source of these receptors: a man in his forties with colorectal cancer.

This clone was counted a single time. The genes are TRBV6-5 and TRBJ2-5; D not certain. V lost 6 bases, J lost 3 bases, and 5 bases lay in between. Germline V CDR1 and CDR2: MNHEY, SVGAGI. This CDR3 is 11 amino acids long. The CDR3 bases are TGTGCCAGCAGGTTAGAAGAGACCCAGTACTTC. It is translated as CASRLEETQYF.

The chain recombines TRBV11-2 with TRBJ2-3; the D is unclear. V was cut by 5 bases and J by 1 base, with 19 bases left in between. Germline CDR1 is SGHAT and CDR2 is FQNNGV. The CDR3 covers 17 residues. CDR3 sequence: CASSLASEGYGTDTQYF. The CDR3 nucleotides read TGTGCCAGCAGCCTTGCCTCTGAAGGGTACGGCACAGATACGCAGTATTTT.

The chain couples TRBV2 to TRBJ1-5; D possibly corresponds to TRBD1 (5 bases). Germline values: CDR1 SNHLY, CDR2 FYNNEI. The CDR3 loop spans 13 amino acids. V was pared by 6 bases and J by 6 bases, with 12 bases between. The CDR3: CASRDSGFQPQHF. The CDR3 DNA is TGTGCCAGCAGAGACTCAGGGTTTCAGCCCCAGCATTTT.

This clone has a single count. The chain links TRBV6-5 to TRBJ1-6, with D perhaps TRBD1 (5 bases). CDR1 and CDR2 (germline): MNHEY, SVGAGI. The CDR3 length is 15 residues. Trimming cost V 6 bases and J 5 bases, with 14 bases left between them. CDR3 bases: TGTGCCAGCAGGTCCCAGCAAGGGGATAATTCACCCCTCCACTTT. Translating it yields CASRSQQGDNSPLHF.

This chain uses TRBV6-5 with TRBJ2-6; the D is unclear. V was pared by 4 bases and J by 4 bases, with 11 bases between. Per the germline V gene, CDR1 is MNHEY and CDR2 is SVGAGI. This CDR3 contains 15 residues. The CDR3 sequence: CASSSLTAGANVLTF. CDR3 sequence (DNA): TGTGCCAGCAGTTCCCTCACCGCGGGGGCCAACGTCCTGACTTTC.

The rearrangement uses TRBV11-2 and TRBJ2-7, with D possibly called TRBD1 or TRBD2 (6 bases each). The germline V gene has CDR1 SGHAT and CDR2 FQNNGV. The CDR3 has 16 residues. The V end was cut by 1 base, the J end by 3 bases, with 16 bases between. CDR3 bases: TGTGCCAGCAGCTTAGTTAGTGTTGGAGGGGGCTACGAGCAGTACTTC. Protein product: CASSLVSVGGGYEQYF.

The chain is built from TRBV6-1 and TRBJ1-2; 7 nucleotides match TRBD1. After removal of 2 bases from V and 10 bases from J, the junction contained 10 bases not matched to a gene. The CDR3 sequence is 14 residues long. Germline values: CDR1 MNHNS, CDR2 SASEGT. CDR3 DNA: TGTGCCAGCAGTGAATCCGGCCACACAGGGGACTACACCTTC. Its protein product is CASSESGHTGDYTF.

DNA of the CDR3: TGTGCCATCACACCGCCGGGGGGTGAGCAGTTCTTC. Its translation is CAITPPGGEQFF. The chain uses TRBV7-9 and TRBJ2-1, with TRBD2 identical over 7 bases. Germline V CDR1 and CDR2: SEHNR, FQNEAQ (reference sequence). Trimming cost V 10 bases and J 9 bases; bases outside gene matches: 9. The CDR3 contains 12 residues.

The chain has TRBV7-6 and TRBJ2-2, with D uncertain. The CDR3 length is 15 residues. Per germline, CDR1 SGHVS and CDR2 FNYEAQ. V lost 2 bases, J lost 5 bases, and 12 bases lay in between. CDR3 amino acids: CASSLSPPTTGELFF. The CDR3 DNA reads TGTGCCAGCAGCTTAAGCCCCCCCACTACCGGGGAGCTGTTTTTT.

The chain couples TRBV5-4 to TRBJ1-2; weak D call: TRBD1 (6 bases). Germline V gene data show CDR1 as SGHNT and CDR2 as YYREEE (reference sequence). The CDR3 has 15 amino acids. V lost 3 bases, J lost 7 bases, and 19 bases lay in between. DNA for the CDR3: TGTGCCAGCAGCTCATTTGACAGAGGGGGGGTTGGCTACACCTTC. Amino acids: CASSSFDRGGVGYTF.

V is TRBV4-3 and J is TRBJ2-2, with TRBD1 as a possible D gene (6 bases). The germline CDR1 and CDR2 sequences are LGHNA and YSLEER. The CDR3 contains 16 residues. V was cut by 1 base and J by 1 base, with 10 bases left in between. The CDR3 coding sequence is TGCGCCAGCAGCCAAGCGCCGACAGGGAACACCGGGGAGCTGTTTTTT. This translates into CASSQAPTGNTGELFF.

This chain links TRBV3-1 (or the pseudogene TRBV3-2) with TRBJ1-6; no clear D. The CDR3 is 12 amino acids. Deletions cut 7 bases from V and 7 bases from J, with 8 bases between. Germline CDR1 and CDR2: LGHDT and YNNKEL (reference sequence). The CDR3 coding sequence is TGTGCCAGCAACGACGGGAATTCACCCCTCCACTTT. As protein: CASNDGNSPLHF.

The chain has TRBV6-2 or TRBV6-3 and TRBJ2-1; D remains unclear. Germline values: CDR1 MNHEY, CDR2 SVGEGT. This CDR3 comprises 14 residues. Trimming removed 4 bases at V and 8 bases at J, with 15 bases between. The CDR3 DNA is TGTGCCAGCAGTTCCGCCTCACCTAGGTATGAGCAGTTCTTC. It is translated as CASSSASPRYEQFF.

The rearrangement links TRBV4-2 to TRBJ2-2, with 14 bases lining up with TRBD2. V lost 4 bases to trimming and J lost 4 bases; unmatched junction nucleotides: 8. CDR3 size: 18 residues. In germline, CDR1 is LGHNA, CDR2 YNFKEQ. The CDR3 nucleotides read TGTGCCAGCAGCCTGCGGACTAGCGGGGGGCTCGGCACCGGGGAGCTGTTTTTT. Protein product: CASSLRTSGGLGTGELFF.

This chain connects TRBV7-9 to TRBJ1-6, with D maybe TRBD1 (5 bases). The germline gives CDR1 SEHNR, CDR2 FQNEAQ (reference sequence). The length of the CDR3 is 15 residues. The V end lost 6 bases, the J end lost 5 bases, and 14 bases lay between the germline ends. Here the CDR3 reads CASRLAQDHNSPLHF. CDR3 sequence (DNA): TGTGCCAGCAGACTCGCACAGGACCATAATTCACCCCTCCACTTT.

The V gene is TRBV5-1, the J gene TRBJ2-7; a possible D gene is TRBD2 (5 bases). The ends were cut back, 0 bases at V and 1 base at J, with 14 bases in the middle. This CDR3 is 16 amino acids long. Germline lookup yields CDR1 SGHRS and CDR2 YFSETQ. CDR3 in DNA: TGCGCCAGCAGCTTGGGTCCGGGGATTTATTCCTACGAGCAGTACTTC. Amino acid sequence: CASSLGPGIYSYEQYF.

The chain uses TRBV6-5 and TRBJ2-7; 9 nucleotides line up with TRBD2. With 4 bases clipped from V and 1 base from J, the junction kept 5 bases outside the gene matches. The CDR3 has 15 amino acids. In germline, CDR1 is MNHEY, CDR2 SVGAGI. CDR3 sequence: CASSSGSGGSYEQYF. The CDR3 nucleotides read TGTGCCAGCAGTTCCGGGAGCGGGGGGTCCTACGAGCAGTACTTC.

This chain links TRBV7-8 with TRBJ1-1, with D tentatively TRBD1 (5 bases). The CDR3 has 15 amino acids. Trimming shortened V by 5 bases and J by 4 bases, and 17 bases separated the two germline ends. Germline V CDR1 and CDR2: SGHVS, FQNEAQ. The CDR3 sequence is CASSIGQGVGTEAFF. Written as DNA, the CDR3 is TGTGCCAGCAGCATCGGGCAGGGAGTTGGCACTGAAGCTTTCTTT. Together with reference TRBV7-8 and TRBJ1-1, the CDR3 gives the full variable domain: GAGVSQSPRYKVAKRGQDVALRCDPISGHVSLFWYQQALGQGPEFLTYFQNEAQLDKSGLPSDRFFAERPEGSVSTLKIQRTQQEDSAVYLCASSIGQGVGTEAFFGQGTRLTVV.

The chain links TRBV9 to TRBJ2-5; D is perhaps TRBD1 (6 bases). The CDR3 sequence is 16 residues long. V gave up 3 bases and J gave up 1 base, with 16 bases separating them. Germline values: CDR1 SGDLS, CDR2 YYNGEE. The CDR3 DNA reads TGTGCCAGCAGCGGGCGGACAGCGACCCTCCAAGAGACCCAGTACTTC. The encoded protein is CASSGRTATLQETQYF.

The sample holds one count of this clone. J is TRBJ2-3 and V is TRBV15; no firm D call. Germline CDR1 reads LNHNV; CDR2 reads YYDKDF (reference sequence). CDR3 length equals 18 residues. V was clipped by 0 bases and J by 3 bases, with 19 bases between them. The CDR3 protein is CATSRDPPGSSVTDTQYF. The CDR3, as DNA: TGTGCCACCAGCAGAGATCCCCCAGGCAGTTCGGTGACAGATACGCAGTATTTT.